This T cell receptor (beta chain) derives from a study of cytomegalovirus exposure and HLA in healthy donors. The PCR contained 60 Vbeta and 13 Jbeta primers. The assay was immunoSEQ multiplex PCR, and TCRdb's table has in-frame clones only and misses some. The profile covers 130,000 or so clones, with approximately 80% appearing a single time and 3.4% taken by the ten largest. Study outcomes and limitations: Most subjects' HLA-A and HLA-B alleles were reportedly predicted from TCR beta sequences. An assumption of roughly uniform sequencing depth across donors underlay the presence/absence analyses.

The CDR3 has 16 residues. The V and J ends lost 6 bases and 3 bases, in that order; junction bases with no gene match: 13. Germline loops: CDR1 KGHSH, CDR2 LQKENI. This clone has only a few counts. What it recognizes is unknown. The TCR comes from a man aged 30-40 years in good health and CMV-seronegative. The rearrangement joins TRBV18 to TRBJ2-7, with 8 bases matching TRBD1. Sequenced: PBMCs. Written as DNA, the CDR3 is TGTGCCAGCTCGCAAGATACCGGGACAGGTCGCTACGAGCAGTACTTC. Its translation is CASSQDTGTGRYEQYF.